This T cell receptor (beta chain) is from a study of PD-1 blockade in classical Hodgkin lymphoma. Study results and limitations: Nivolumab starters within 1 year of ASCT were excluded. It was CD4+ TCR diversity, not CD8+, that rose significantly by C4D1. The diversity seen at baseline in complete responders resembled that of newly diagnosed patients.

By share, this clone counts as medium-sized (0.01 to 0.1%). What it recognizes is unknown. Repertoires were generated with immunoSEQ multiplex PCR, while TCRdb's copy carries only in-frame clones and drops some. The profile shows roughly 28,000 clones, approximately 72% of them singletons. Patients all relapsed after autologous stem cell transplantation, and there was variation in brentuximab vedotin exposure. The starting material was peripheral blood mononuclear cells (PBMCs), obtained before the second cycle of nivolumab. The clonotype was recovered from a human donor with classical Hodgkin lymphoma.

CDR3 sequence: CAWSPGQGGTQHF. The CDR3 DNA reads as TGTGCCTGGAGTCCGGGACAGGGGGGCACCCAGCATTTT. The V and J genes are TRBV30 and TRBJ1-5, with TRBD1 identical over 11 bases. Trimming cost V 2 bases and J 11 bases; bases outside gene matches: 5. Germline V gene lookup returns CDR1 GTSNPN and CDR2 SVGIG (reference sequence). There are 13 residues in the CDR3.